What follows are 23 T cell receptor beta chains derived from one specimen sequenced in a study of cytomegalovirus exposure and HLA in healthy donors. Generated by immunoSEQ multiplex PCR, the TCRdb table keeps only in-frame clones and is missing some. The top ten hold 10% of the sample, which has under 200,000 clones, 85% to 90% seen once. The sequencing sample was made of PBMCs. The receptor source for this set is a woman between 18 and 29 years old in good health and CMV-seropositive.

The chain is built from TRBV18 and TRBJ2-7; the match to TRBD1 covers 9 bases. Germline loops: CDR1 KGHSH, CDR2 LQKENI. This CDR3 is built from 16 residues. The V segment lost 6 bases and the J segment 1 base; nucleotides outside the gene matches: 10. The DNA for the CDR3 is TGTGCCAGCTCGCAAGTCACAGGGGGCCCATCCTACGAGCAGTACTTC. Translation: CASSQVTGGPSYEQYF.

Written as DNA, the CDR3 is TGTGCCTGGAGATTTAGAGGACAGGGAGAAACTGAAGCTTTCTTT. Translating gives CAWRFRGQGETEAFF. The chain is built from TRBV30 and TRBJ1-1; 8 positions match TRBD1. V was pared by 3 bases and J by 5 bases, with 11 bases of the junction left unmatched. Germline loops: CDR1 GTSNPN, CDR2 SVGIG (reference sequence). This CDR3 spans 15 amino acids.

This clone appeared a few times. The V call is TRBV28, the J call TRBJ1-5, with TRBD1 matching over 7 bases. V was clipped by 5 bases and J by 4 bases; unmatched bases: 8. The CDR3 sequence is 15 residues long. Looked up from germline, CDR1 is MDHEN and CDR2 is SYDVKM. CDR3 in DNA: TGTGCCAGCAGTCCAAACAGGGGCCGAAATCAGCCCCAGCATTTT. Translating gives CASSPNRGRNQPQHF.

J is TRBJ2-1 and V is TRBV7-3; no clear D. This CDR3 spans 12 amino acids. Germline assignment: CDR1 SGHTA and CDR2 FQGTGA. V gave up 5 bases and J gave up 8 bases, with 10 bases separating them. The CDR3 DNA follows: TGTGCCAGCAGCAAACGCGGCGATGAGCAGTTCTTC. Protein sequence: CASSKRGDEQFF.

This clone was seen once. J is TRBJ2-3 and V is TRBV28; the match to TRBD2 covers 14 bases. Germline-derived CDR1 and CDR2 are MDHEN and SYDVKM. The CDR3 has 18 residues. J lost 3 bases, V lost 6 bases, and 11 bases had no gene match. CDR3 sequence (DNA): TGTGCCAGCAGCCCCCCGGGACTAGCGGGAGTGAGGACAGATACGCAGTATTTT. This translates into CASSPPGLAGVRTDTQYF.

The rearrangement links TRBV10-2 to TRBJ1-5; the match to TRBD1 covers 9 bases. CDR1 is WSHSY and CDR2 is SAAADI in the germline V gene. The J segment lost 4 bases and the V segment lost 10 bases, leaving 2 bases of the junction unmatched. The CDR3 runs to 12 residues. CDR3 sequence reads: CAIGTGNQPQHF. The CDR3 region has the DNA TGCGCCATCGGGACAGGGAATCAGCCCCAGCATTTT.

V is TRBV7-2 and J is TRBJ2-1; 9 nucleotides align to TRBD1. The CDR3 totals 14 residues. CDR1 is SGHTA and CDR2 is FQGNSA in the germline V gene. V lost 2 bases to trimming and J lost 16 bases; unmatched junction nucleotides: 12. Written as DNA, the CDR3 is TGTGCCAGCAGCTTACTAACGCTTGGGGACAGGGAATTCTTC. Amino acid sequence: CASSLLTLGDREFF.

The chain employs TRBV27 and TRBJ2-7; the D gene is possibly TRBD2 (5 bases). Per the germline V gene, CDR1 is MNHEY and CDR2 is SMNVEV (reference sequence). There are 16 residues in the CDR3. V was shortened by 5 bases and J by 0 bases, with 17 bases between the two germline ends. Here the CDR3 DNA reads TGTGCCAGCAGTCCCTTTTTGAGGGCGTCCTCCTACGAGCAGTACTTC. This sequence encodes CASSPFLRASSYEQYF.

The sample holds a few counts of this clone. V gene TRBV7-2 combines with J gene TRBJ2-1, with D uncertain. Germline assignment: CDR1 SGHTA and CDR2 FQGNSA. Trimming removed 3 bases at V and 7 bases at J, with 4 bases between. The CDR3 covers 11 residues. The CDR3 here is CASSFFNEQFF. The CDR3 coding sequence is TGTGCCAGCAGCTTCTTTAATGAGCAGTTCTTC.

The J gene is TRBJ2-7, the V gene TRBV5-1; D is perhaps TRBD2 (6 bases). Germline V gene lookup returns CDR1 SGHRS and CDR2 YFSETQ. The CDR3 length is 15 residues. V was trimmed by 0 bases and J by 3 bases, leaving 13 bases between them. CDR3 in amino acids: CASSLGGGGSYEQYF. CDR3 coding DNA: TGCGCCAGCAGCTTGGGTGGGGGAGGAAGCTACGAGCAGTACTTC.

This chain's CDR3 is CASSLETSLNEQFF. In nucleotides, the CDR3 is TGCGCCAGCAGCTTGGAGACTAGCCTCAATGAGCAGTTCTTC. V is TRBV5-1 and J is TRBJ2-1; 7 bases map to TRBD2. V lost 0 bases, J lost 6 bases, and 3 bases stayed unmatched. Germline V gene data show CDR1 as SGHRS and CDR2 as YFSETQ. The CDR3 spans 14 residues.

This chain links TRBV5-4 with TRBJ2-3, with TRBD2 matching 14 bases. The CDR3 has 16 residues. The germline CDR1 and CDR2 sequences are SGHNT and YYREEE (reference sequence). V lost 4 bases, J lost 2 bases, and 3 bases stayed unmatched. The DNA for the CDR3 is TGTGCCAGCAGCCAGGGACTAGCGGGAGCCACAGATACGCAGTATTTT. Translated: CASSQGLAGATDTQYF.

This clone has only one observation. The gene calls are TRBV9 and TRBJ2-3; 7 bases are a match to TRBD1. Germline trimming cut 5 bases from V and 0 bases from J; bases unmatched to any gene: 3. CDR1 and CDR2 from the germline V gene are SGDLS and YYNGEE. The CDR3 length is 14 residues. CDR3 region: CASRRDRSTDTQYF. In nucleotides, the CDR3 is TGTGCCAGCAGACGGGACAGAAGCACAGATACGCAGTATTTT.

CDR3 sequence reads: CATSSPTGQGFVQPQHF. In DNA, the CDR3 is TGTGCCACCAGCAGCCCTACCGGACAGGGGTTTGTTCAGCCCCAGCATTTT. The genes are TRBV15 and TRBJ1-5; TRBD1 aligns across 9 bases. There are 17 residues in the CDR3. V was pared by 3 bases and J by 6 bases, with 12 bases of the junction left unmatched. Germline values: CDR1 LNHNV, CDR2 YYDKDF (reference sequence).

The chain combines TRBV9 with TRBJ1-2, with D maybe TRBD1 (6 bases). The CDR3 has 15 amino acids. V lost 3 bases, J lost 1 base, and 13 bases lay in between. Germline assignment: CDR1 SGDLS and CDR2 YYNGEE. CDR3 protein: CASSASGVDNYGYTF. The CDR3, as DNA: TGTGCCAGCAGCGCCTCAGGGGTAGATAACTATGGCTACACCTTC.

The chain recombines TRBV19 with TRBJ2-1; weak D call: TRBD1 (5 bases). Between the trimmed V and J ends, which lost 1 base and 8 bases, there was a span of 15 bases. Germline V gene sequence: CDR1 LNHDA, CDR2 SQIVND (reference sequence). CDR3 length equals 15 residues. The CDR3 loop reads CASSIGSQWGDEQFF. In DNA form, the CDR3 reads TGTGCCAGTAGTATAGGAAGTCAGTGGGGCGATGAGCAGTTCTTC. Full variable domain (rest looked up from reference TRBV19 and TRBJ2-1): DGGITQSPKYLFRKEGQNVTLSCEQNLNHDAMYWYRQDPGQGLRLIYYSQIVNDFQKGDIAEGYSVSREKKESFPLTVTSAQKNPTAFYLCASSIGSQWGDEQFFGPGTRLTVL.

With respect to this clone: Relative to the germline gene, one junction end is altered; a read error may explain this. The chain uses TRBV7-3 and TRBJ2-3; D might be TRBD2 (5 bases). In germline, CDR1 is SGHTA, CDR2 FQGTGA. The CDR3 is 17 residues long. The CDR3 sequence is CASSFGIGRAGTDTQYF. The CDR3 DNA is TGTGCCAGCAGCTTCGGGATTGGTAGGGCAGGCACGGATACGCAGTATTTT.

The chain links TRBV4-1 to TRBJ1-5, with D maybe TRBD1 (5 bases). With 8 bases removed from V and 6 bases from J, the gap between germline ends came to 14 bases. CDR3 length equals 13 residues. The germline CDR1 and CDR2 sequences are MGHRA and YSYEKL. The CDR3 sequence is CASGTGVGQPQHF. The DNA of the CDR3 is TGCGCCAGCGGAACAGGTGTCGGTCAGCCCCAGCATTTT.

The gene calls are TRBV5-4 and TRBJ1-2; the match to TRBD1 covers 9 bases. The CDR3 sequence is 15 residues long. Per germline, CDR1 SGHNT and CDR2 YYREEE (reference sequence). V shed 7 bases and J 4 bases; nucleotides not matched to a gene: 11. In DNA, the CDR3 is TGTGCCAGCCGACAACCCGGGACAGGGATCTATGGCTACACCTTC. Its protein is CASRQPGTGIYGYTF.

The gene calls are TRBV20-1 and TRBJ2-7, with D hard to call. CDR1 is DFQATT and CDR2 is SNEGSKA in the germline V gene (reference sequence). CDR3 size: 11 residues. V lost 6 bases and J 3 bases, leaving 9 bases between the germline ends. The CDR3 nucleotides are TGCAGTGCCCCCGAGATCTACGAGCAGTACTTC. It is translated as CSAPEIYEQYF.

The V call is TRBV7-2, the J call TRBJ1-3; D possibly corresponds to TRBD1 (6 bases). Trimming removed 4 bases from V and 3 bases from J, with 16 bases in between. CDR3 length: 16 amino acids. The germline CDR1 and CDR2 sequences are SGHTA and FQGNSA. CDR3 sequence reads: CASSSGQRNFGNTIYF. The CDR3 DNA reads TGTGCCAGCAGCTCAGGACAGAGAAACTTTGGAAACACCATATATTTT.

Many counts were recorded for this clone. The J gene is TRBJ2-6, the V gene TRBV7-2; tentative D call: TRBD2 (5 bases). V shed 2 bases and J shed 2 bases, with 13 bases lying between them. Germline V CDR1 and CDR2: SGHTA, FQGNSA. This CDR3 has 17 residues. The CDR3, as DNA: TGTGCCAGCAGCTTACCCGAGGGTTGGACTGGGGCCAACGTCCTGACTTTC. Residues: CASSLPEGWTGANVLTF.

A single count supports this clone. The gene calls are TRBV11-3 and TRBJ2-7, with D maybe TRBD1 (5 bases). The germline V and J ends were trimmed by 0 bases and 6 bases, with 21 bases remaining between them. This CDR3 comprises 17 residues. Germline CDR1 reads SGHNT; CDR2 reads YENEEA. The CDR3 spells CASSLDLHKLGDFEQYF. DNA of the CDR3: TGTGCCAGCAGCTTAGATCTCCACAAGTTAGGGGATTTCGAGCAGTACTTC.